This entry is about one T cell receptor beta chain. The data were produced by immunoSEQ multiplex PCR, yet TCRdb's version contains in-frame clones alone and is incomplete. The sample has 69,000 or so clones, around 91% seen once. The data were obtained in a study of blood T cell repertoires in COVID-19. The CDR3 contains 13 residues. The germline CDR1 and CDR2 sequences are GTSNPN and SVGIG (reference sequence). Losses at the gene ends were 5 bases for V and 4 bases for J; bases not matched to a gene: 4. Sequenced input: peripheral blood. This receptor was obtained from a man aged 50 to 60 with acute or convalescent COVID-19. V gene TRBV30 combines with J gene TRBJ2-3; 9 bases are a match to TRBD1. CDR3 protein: CAWGQGYADTQYF. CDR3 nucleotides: TGTGCCTGGGGACAGGGGTACGCAGATACGCAGTATTTT.